This TCR beta chain was documented in a study of PD-1 blockade in classical Hodgkin lymphoma. Time point described: newly diagnosed, previously untreated cHL patient sample. Magnetic negative selection of thawed PBMCs was the method by which CD4+ T cells were purified. The protocol was immunoSEQ multiplex PCR, while the TCRdb copy is restricted to in-frame clones and leaves out a portion. The table includes about 20,000 clones, under 85% detected once. The origin of this receptor is a human donor with classical Hodgkin lymphoma. The sequenced sample was CD4+ T cells from blood.

The CDR3 is CASRTDRAQYF. In nucleotides, the CDR3 is TGTGCCAGCAGAACAGACCGGGCCCAGTACTTC. The chain couples TRBV2 to TRBJ2-7, with D unresolved. Per the germline V gene, CDR1 is SNHLY and CDR2 is FYNNEI. V gave up 6 bases and J gave up 10 bases, with 13 bases separating them. This CDR3 has 11 residues.